One sample yielded the 18 T cell receptor beta chains listed below, sequenced in a study of cytomegalovirus exposure and HLA in healthy donors. PCR employed 60 Vbeta and 13 Jbeta primers. The table came from immunoSEQ multiplex PCR; TCRdb's copy has only in-frame clones and leaves some out. This table has some 140,000 clones, approximately 85% appearing once. Sequencing was performed on PBMCs. The receptors stem from a woman in her 30s in good health and CMV-seropositive.

This chain joins TRBV6-1 and TRBJ2-7; 9 nucleotides align to TRBD1. The trim removed 6 bases at V and 1 base at J, leaving 4 bases unmatched. Per germline, CDR1 MNHNS and CDR2 SASEGT. The CDR3 is made up of 14 amino acids. CDR3 DNA: TGTGCCAGCAGGGGACAGGGCACTTCCTACGAGCAGTACTTC. Residues: CASRGQGTSYEQYF.

The J gene is TRBJ2-7, the V gene TRBV6-6; D not resolved. The CDR3 is made up of 12 amino acids. Deletions cut 7 bases from V and 5 bases from J, with 12 bases between. Germline CDR1 and CDR2: MNHNY and SVGAGI (reference sequence). The CDR3 spells CASTQVRHEQYF. Here the CDR3 DNA reads TGTGCCAGCACTCAGGTGCGCCACGAGCAGTACTTC.

CDR3 protein: CASSYTGGLDTEAFF. The CDR3, as DNA: TGTGCCAGCAGTTATACAGGGGGCCTGGACACTGAAGCTTTCTTT. V and J are TRBV6-6 and TRBJ1-1; 9 nucleotides line up with TRBD1. Trimming at V came to 3 bases and at J to 3 bases, leaving 5 bases not matched to a gene. The CDR3 spans 15 residues. The germline V gene has CDR1 MNHNY and CDR2 SVGAGI (reference sequence).

The chain links TRBV30 to TRBJ1-3; the match to TRBD1 covers 7 bases. CDR1 GTSNPN and CDR2 SVGIG come from the germline V gene (reference sequence). The J segment lost 2 bases and the V segment lost 5 bases, leaving 9 bases of the junction unmatched. This CDR3 comprises 15 residues. The CDR3 DNA sequence: TGTGCCTGGGGGCTAGAAGGGGGCCCTGGAAACACCATATATTTT. It yields the protein CAWGLEGGPGNTIYF. The full variable domain, with the rest looked up from reference TRBV30 and TRBJ1-3, is SQTIHQWPATLVQPVGSPLSLECTVEGTSNPNLYWYRQAAGRGLQLLFYSVGIGQISSEVPQNLSASRPQDRQFILSSKKLLLSDSGFYLCAWGLEGGPGNTIYFGEGSWLTVV.

The chain employs TRBV6-1 and TRBJ2-7; 8 nucleotides match TRBD1. Germline CDR1 and CDR2: MNHNS and SASEGT. Trimming cost V 8 bases and J 1 base; bases outside gene matches: 1. The CDR3 sequence is 12 residues long. As DNA, the CDR3 is TGTGCCAGCTGGACAGGGTCCTACGAGCAGTACTTC. Protein: CASWTGSYEQYF.

This chain uses TRBV30 with TRBJ1-3, with D unresolved. Germline V gene data show CDR1 as GTSNPN and CDR2 as SVGIG (reference sequence). The V and J ends lost 0 bases and 4 bases respectively, with 7 bases between them. The CDR3 runs to 13 residues. CDR3 in amino acids: CAWSVGDGNTIYF. CDR3 sequence (DNA): TGTGCCTGGAGTGTAGGAGACGGAAACACCATATATTTT.

This clone was observed once. This chain uses TRBV5-1 with TRBJ2-2; D ambiguous. Germline V gives CDR1 SGHRS, CDR2 YFSETQ. This CDR3 contains 17 residues. Trimming took off 4 bases at V and 0 bases at J, with 16 bases between the two ends. CDR3 in amino acids: CASSPVRAYANTGELFF. CDR3 nucleotides: TGCGCCAGCAGCCCCGTCCGAGCTTACGCGAACACCGGGGAGCTGTTTTTT.

V usage is TRBV9 and J usage is TRBJ1-6; 11 nucleotides align to TRBD1. Germline V gives CDR1 SGDLS, CDR2 YYNGEE. This CDR3 spans 17 amino acids. J gave up 5 bases and V 0 bases, and 4 bases lay outside the gene matches. CDR3 coding DNA: TGTGCCAGCAGCGTAGCTCGGGGACAGGGGGATAATTCACCCCTCCACTTT. Residues: CASSVARGQGDNSPLHF.

V gene TRBV9 combines with J gene TRBJ2-3, with D maybe TRBD2 (5 bases). The germline CDR1 and CDR2 sequences are SGDLS and YYNGEE. V was pared by 3 bases and J by 2 bases, with 16 bases between. The CDR3 length is 16 residues. In DNA, the CDR3 is TGTGCCAGCAGCGCGCATTCCCTAGCCTACACAGATACGCAGTATTTT. Translating gives CASSAHSLAYTDTQYF. Full variable domain (rest looked up from reference TRBV9 and TRBJ2-3): DSGVTQTPKHLITATGQRVTLRCSPRSGDLSVYWYQQSLDQGLQFLIQYYNGEERAKGNILERFSAQQFPDLHSELNLSSLELGDSALYFCASSAHSLAYTDTQYFGPGTRLTVL.

This chain connects TRBV5-1 to TRBJ2-1; 10 bases fit TRBD2. The trim removed 3 bases at V and 4 bases at J, leaving 4 bases unmatched. The CDR3 consists of 15 residues. Germline-derived CDR1 and CDR2 are SGHRS and YFSETQ. CDR3 sequence reads: CASSSTSGPYNEQFF. The CDR3 region has the DNA TGCGCCAGCAGCTCGACTAGCGGGCCTTACAATGAGCAGTTCTTC.

CDR3 protein: CASTPLPGGNQPQHF. In nucleotides, the CDR3 is TGTGCCAGCACCCCCCTGCCCGGGGGCAATCAGCCCCAGCATTTT. The rearrangement links TRBV28 to TRBJ1-5; D gene ambiguous. Germline CDR1 MDHEN, CDR2 SYDVKM. The V end was cut by 7 bases, the J end by 2 bases, with 15 bases between. The CDR3 extends over 15 amino acids.

This clone has more than one count but fewer than ten. The chain is built from TRBV5-1 and TRBJ2-5; the match to TRBD1 covers 7 bases. Germline CDR1 SGHRS, CDR2 YFSETQ. The junction had 2 bases not matched to a gene; V was cut back by 0 bases and J by 3 bases. The CDR3 extends over 14 amino acids. CDR3 nucleotide sequence: TGCGCCAGCAGCTTGGTAGGGGGCGAAGAGACCCAGTACTTC. It is translated as CASSLVGGEETQYF. The full variable domain, rest sourced from reference TRBV5-1 and TRBJ2-5, is KAGVTQTPRYLIKTRGQQVTLSCSPISGHRSVSWYQQTPGQGLQFLFEYFSETQRNKGNFPGRFSGRQFSNSRSEMNVSTLELGDSALYLCASSLVGGEETQYFGPGTRLLVL.

The gene calls are TRBV15 and TRBJ1-5; D is undetermined. The ends were cut back, 1 base at V and 8 bases at J, with 9 bases in the middle. The CDR3 is 13 residues long. Germline lookup yields CDR1 LNHNV and CDR2 YYDKDF (reference sequence). The CDR3 region is CATSRAYAEPQHF. The CDR3, as DNA: TGTGCCACCAGCAGAGCATATGCGGAGCCCCAGCATTTT.

The chain combines TRBV5-1 with TRBJ2-5, with D maybe TRBD2 (6 bases). This CDR3 contains 14 residues. The ends were cut back, 4 bases at V and 1 base at J, with 11 bases in the middle. CDR1 is SGHRS and CDR2 is YFSETQ in the germline V gene. CDR3 amino acids: CASSGGSSQETQYF. The CDR3 nucleotides read TGCGCCAGCAGCGGAGGGAGCTCCCAAGAGACCCAGTACTTC.

The chain joins TRBV18 to TRBJ2-1; D is unclear. This CDR3 is built from 15 residues. Germline lookup yields CDR1 KGHSH and CDR2 LQKENI. Trimming took off 0 bases at V and 3 bases at J, with 9 bases between the two ends. The chain's CDR3 is CASSPPSRSYNEQFF. Here the CDR3 DNA reads TGTGCCAGCTCACCACCGTCCCGCAGCTACAATGAGCAGTTCTTC.

The chain employs TRBV28 and TRBJ1-1; TRBD1 matches at 9 bases. The V gene end was trimmed by 5 bases and the J gene end by 8 bases; junction bases not matched to a gene: 9. The V gene's germline CDR1 is MDHEN and CDR2 SYDVKM. The CDR3 has 14 residues. In nucleotides, the CDR3 is TGTGCCAGCAGTGGGGGACAGGGAATTTCCGAAGCTTTCTTT. It encodes CASSGGQGISEAFF.

The chain has TRBV10-3 and TRBJ2-2, with 10 bases identical to TRBD2. Germline V CDR1 and CDR2: ENHRY, SYGVKD. After removal of 0 bases from V and 11 bases from J, the junction contained 15 bases not matched to a gene. This CDR3 is built from 18 residues. The CDR3 DNA sequence: TGTGCCATCAGTGAGTCGTTCGCTAGCGGGGGATTAAAGGTCGAGCTGTTTTTT. The encoded protein is CAISESFASGGLKVELFF.

V is TRBV11-3 and J is TRBJ1-4, with D unresolved. The CDR3 covers 14 residues. Germline values: CDR1 SGHNT, CDR2 YENEEA. V dropped 5 bases and J dropped 11 bases, with 18 bases sitting between them. The CDR3 loop is CASSLCLGRAKLFF. DNA of the CDR3: TGTGCCAGCAGCCTATGCTTAGGGAGGGCGAAACTGTTTTTT.